What follows is one T cell receptor (beta chain) and its context. These data originate in a study of blood T cells in healthy people across ages. With a J-beta primer mix and a sample-barcoded 5' primer, a second PCR ran about 7 to 12 cycles. TCRdb analysed the 5' RACE reads with MiXCR anew, one entry per CDR3 protein. The sample records around 800,000 distinct CDR3 sequences, under 30% being singletons. The length of the CDR3 is 17 residues. V lost 0 bases and J lost 3; bases outside the gene matches: 7. Germline CDR1 LNHNV, CDR2 YYDKDF (reference sequence). This same sample was also taken into another study, of T cells of mothers and their children.

The J gene is TRBJ2-1, the V gene TRBV15; 8 bases line up with TRBD2. The sequence came from a boy aged 5 to 17 in good health. The sequencing sample was made of blood. The CDR3 DNA follows: TGTGCCACCAGCAGAGATTCGCGCGGGGGGATCTACAATGAGCAGTTCTTC. It yields the protein CATSRDSRGGIYNEQFF.